The T cell receptor (beta chain) under discussion was sequenced for a study of T cell responses to AZD1222 COVID-19 vaccine. Whole-study results and caveats: Targeting of unmutated variant regions was reportedly seen in nearly half of spike-specific TCRs. Clonal diversity was possibly underestimated; the donors were predominantly white British and more often female. Increased Spike-specific TCR breadth and depth were observed after two AZD1222 doses.

Method: immunoSEQ multiplex PCR; TCRdb's copy keeps in-frame clones and lacks some. The sample contains over 150,000 clones, under 95% of which appear only once. Concerning this clone itself: The antigen is unknown.

Second-dose recipients at about 4 or about 12 weeks were treated as one pooled group. The sequencing here drew on peripheral blood, taken 28 days after the second AZD1222 dose. This receptor was identified in an adult who received the AZD1222 COVID-19 vaccine.

CDR3 in DNA: TGTGCCAGCACGCGGGGGAGCTCCTACAATGAGCAGTTCTTC. This codes for CASTRGSSYNEQFF. This rearrangement joins TRBV19 to TRBJ2-1; 7 bases line up with TRBD2. The CDR3 contains 14 residues. Trimming cost V 9 bases and J 0 bases; bases outside gene matches: 5. Germline V gives CDR1 LNHDA, CDR2 SQIVND (reference sequence).